The rows below give T cell receptor beta chains drawn from one sample of a study of radiation and T cells in renal cell carcinoma. Libraries were prepared by immunoSEQ multiplex PCR; TCRdb keeps only in-frame clonotypes and omits some of them. The sample yields some 120,000 clones, roughly 80% seen once. Here the sequenced sample was blood, taken from a patient whose treatment included radiotherapy and nephrectomy. The source of these receptors is a woman aged 55-75 years with renal cell carcinoma. Both conserved end residues are part of each CDR3. Each record gives: clone size, CDR3 length, J gene, D gene, V gene, CDR3 DNA, CDR3 protein. A D gene is named only where the DNA matches it firmly. Some rows mark clone size as missing; the rest say once, few, many or name a class of expanded clone.

clone size: .
CDR3 length: 15
J gene: TRBJ2-7
D gene: TRBD1
V gene: TRBV7-7
CDR3 DNA: TGTGCTAGCAGCCTTGGACAGGGGGCAAACTACGAGCAGTACTTC
CDR3 protein: CASSLGQGANYEQYF

clone size: .
CDR3 length: 14
J gene: TRBJ2-7
D gene: .
V gene: TRBV5-8
CDR3 DNA: TGTGCCAGCAGCTTGTTTCGACAGTCCCTAGAGCAGTACTTC
CDR3 protein: CASSLFRQSLEQYF

clone size: few
CDR3 length: 13
J gene: TRBJ2-5
D gene: .
V gene: TRBV6-1
CDR3 DNA: TGTGCCAGCAGTACGCTGGCCCCCGAGACCCAGTACTTC
CDR3 protein: CASSTLAPETQYF

clone size: .
CDR3 length: 15
J gene: TRBJ1-1
D gene: .
V gene: TRBV19
CDR3 DNA: TGTGCCAGTATCTATATGGGGGCGCCGAACACTGAAGCTTTCTTT
CDR3 protein: CASIYMGAPNTEAFF

clone size: .
CDR3 length: 17
J gene: TRBJ2-3
D gene: TRBD2
V gene: TRBV14
CDR3 DNA: TGTGCCAGCAGCCCCCTAGGTGCGGGAGTGTCCACAGATACGCAGTATTTT
CDR3 protein: CASSPLGAGVSTDTQYF

clone size: .
CDR3 length: 14
J gene: TRBJ2-3
D gene: .
V gene: TRBV4-1
CDR3 DNA: TGCGCCAGCAGCCAAGATCCTGTCACAGATACGCAGTATTTT
CDR3 protein: CASSQDPVTDTQYF

clone size: .
CDR3 length: 12
J gene: TRBJ2-1
D gene: TRBD2
V gene: TRBV6-1
CDR3 DNA: TGTGCCAGCAGCCTCGGGGGGGGTGAGCAGTTCTTC
CDR3 protein: CASSLGGGEQFF

clone size: .
CDR3 length: 13
J gene: TRBJ1-2
D gene: .
V gene: TRBV5-1
CDR3 DNA: TGCGCCAGCAGCTTGGGCCAGAACTATGGCTACACCTTC
CDR3 protein: CASSLGQNYGYTF

clone size: .
CDR3 length: 18
J gene: TRBJ1-1
D gene: .
V gene: TRBV19
CDR3 DNA: TGTGCCAGTAGCCACGACGCAGGGAGATTTAGGAAGGACACTGAAGCTTTCTTT
CDR3 protein: CASSHDAGRFRKDTEAFF

clone size: .
CDR3 length: 15
J gene: TRBJ2-5
D gene: TRBD2
V gene: TRBV7-7
CDR3 DNA: TGTGCTAGCAGCCCGGGGAGGGTTTATGAAGAGACCCAGTACTTC
CDR3 protein: CASSPGRVYEETQYF

clone size: .
CDR3 length: 14
J gene: TRBJ1-6
D gene: .
V gene: TRBV6-6
CDR3 DNA: TGTGCCAGCAGTTCCAGGGCACCGGCGACACCCCTCCACTTT
CDR3 protein: CASSSRAPATPLHF

clone size: .
CDR3 length: 13
J gene: TRBJ2-7
D gene: TRBD1
V gene: TRBV2
CDR3 DNA: TGTGCCAGCACCGGGACAGGCGGGTACGAGCAGTACTTC
CDR3 protein: CASTGTGGYEQYF

clone size: once
CDR3 length: 16
J gene: TRBJ1-3
D gene: .
V gene: TRBV5-1
CDR3 DNA: TGCGCCAGCAGCTTGGGACAGCTAATCTCTGGAAACACCATATATTTT
CDR3 protein: CASSLGQLISGNTIYF

clone size: .
CDR3 length: 16
J gene: TRBJ2-5
D gene: TRBD2
V gene: TRBV13
CDR3 DNA: TGTGCCAGCAGCCTTTCTCCTCTAGCGGGGATCCGGACCCAGTACTTC
CDR3 protein: CASSLSPLAGIRTQYF

clone size: .
CDR3 length: 14
J gene: TRBJ2-3
D gene: .
V gene: TRBV27
CDR3 DNA: TGTGCCAGCACCGAGCTTGGAGGGACAGATACGCAGTATTTT
CDR3 protein: CASTELGGTDTQYF

clone size: .
CDR3 length: 16
J gene: TRBJ2-1
D gene: TRBD2
V gene: TRBV30
CDR3 DNA: TGTGCCTGGAGTCTGGCTAGCGGGAGACAGTACAATGAGCAGTTCTTC
CDR3 protein: CAWSLASGRQYNEQFF

clone size: .
CDR3 length: 13
J gene: TRBJ2-1
D gene: .
V gene: TRBV10-3
CDR3 DNA: TGTGCCCAAGCGGAGGGTCGGTTGAATGAGCAGTTCTTC
CDR3 protein: CAQAEGRLNEQFF

clone size: .
CDR3 length: 15
J gene: TRBJ1-5
D gene: TRBD1
V gene: TRBV6-5
CDR3 DNA: TGTGCCAGCAGATCCGGACAGGGGCCTAATCAGCCCCAGCATTTT
CDR3 protein: CASRSGQGPNQPQHF

clone size: once
CDR3 length: 13
J gene: TRBJ1-6
D gene: .
V gene: TRBV25-1
CDR3 DNA: TGTGCCAGCAGTGCAACGTCAAATTCACCCCTCCACTTT
CDR3 protein: CASSATSNSPLHF

clone size: .
CDR3 length: 14
J gene: TRBJ2-5
D gene: TRBD1
V gene: TRBV10-3
CDR3 DNA: TGTGCCATCAGTGAGTCGGACAGGGGGCGCATCCAGTACTTC
CDR3 protein: CAISESDRGRIQYF

clone size: .
CDR3 length: 14
J gene: TRBJ2-7
D gene: TRBD1
V gene: TRBV7-2
CDR3 DNA: TGTGCCAGCAGCCCCCGGACAGGTTCCTACGAGCAGTACTTC
CDR3 protein: CASSPRTGSYEQYF

clone size: .
CDR3 length: 12
J gene: TRBJ1-1
D gene: .
V gene: TRBV2
CDR3 DNA: TGTGCCAGCAGCCCTCATTTGGGGGAAGCTTTCTTT
CDR3 protein: CASSPHLGEAFF

clone size: .
CDR3 length: 12
J gene: TRBJ2-1
D gene: .
V gene: TRBV2
CDR3 DNA: TGTGCCAGCAGGGGGGAGGACAATGAGCAGTTCTTC
CDR3 protein: CASRGEDNEQFF

clone size: .
CDR3 length: 13
J gene: TRBJ2-7
D gene: .
V gene: TRBV13
CDR3 DNA: TGTGCCAGCAGCTTGACTAAAAACTACGAGCAGTACTTC
CDR3 protein: CASSLTKNYEQYF

clone size: .
CDR3 length: 14
J gene: TRBJ1-3
D gene: .
V gene: TRBV29-1
CDR3 DNA: TGCAGCGTTGAAGTAGGGGGTTCTGGAAACACCATATATTTT
CDR3 protein: CSVEVGGSGNTIYF

clone size: once
CDR3 length: 14
J gene: TRBJ1-2
D gene: TRBD1
V gene: TRBV5-1
CDR3 DNA: TGCGCCAGCAGCCCAGGGACAGGGGTTTATGGCTACACCTTC
CDR3 protein: CASSPGTGVYGYTF

clone size: once
CDR3 length: 14
J gene: TRBJ1-2
D gene: .
V gene: TRBV28
CDR3 DNA: TGTGCCAGCAGTTTATACGCCGGCGGCTATGGCTACACCTTC
CDR3 protein: CASSLYAGGYGYTF

clone size: few
CDR3 length: 13
J gene: TRBJ2-2
D gene: .
V gene: TRBV28
CDR3 DNA: TGTGCCAGCAGCATAACAGGGTTAGGGGAGCTGTTTTTT
CDR3 protein: CASSITGLGELFF

clone size: once
CDR3 length: 11
J gene: TRBJ1-2
D gene: .
V gene: TRBV6-1
CDR3 DNA: TGTGCCAGCAGTGGGGGATATGGCTACACCTTC
CDR3 protein: CASSGGYGYTF

clone size: once
CDR3 length: 15
J gene: TRBJ1-3
D gene: TRBD1
V gene: TRBV5-1
CDR3 DNA: TGCGCCAGCAGCTCGGGACAGGGCGGTGGAAACACCATATATTTT
CDR3 protein: CASSSGQGGGNTIYF